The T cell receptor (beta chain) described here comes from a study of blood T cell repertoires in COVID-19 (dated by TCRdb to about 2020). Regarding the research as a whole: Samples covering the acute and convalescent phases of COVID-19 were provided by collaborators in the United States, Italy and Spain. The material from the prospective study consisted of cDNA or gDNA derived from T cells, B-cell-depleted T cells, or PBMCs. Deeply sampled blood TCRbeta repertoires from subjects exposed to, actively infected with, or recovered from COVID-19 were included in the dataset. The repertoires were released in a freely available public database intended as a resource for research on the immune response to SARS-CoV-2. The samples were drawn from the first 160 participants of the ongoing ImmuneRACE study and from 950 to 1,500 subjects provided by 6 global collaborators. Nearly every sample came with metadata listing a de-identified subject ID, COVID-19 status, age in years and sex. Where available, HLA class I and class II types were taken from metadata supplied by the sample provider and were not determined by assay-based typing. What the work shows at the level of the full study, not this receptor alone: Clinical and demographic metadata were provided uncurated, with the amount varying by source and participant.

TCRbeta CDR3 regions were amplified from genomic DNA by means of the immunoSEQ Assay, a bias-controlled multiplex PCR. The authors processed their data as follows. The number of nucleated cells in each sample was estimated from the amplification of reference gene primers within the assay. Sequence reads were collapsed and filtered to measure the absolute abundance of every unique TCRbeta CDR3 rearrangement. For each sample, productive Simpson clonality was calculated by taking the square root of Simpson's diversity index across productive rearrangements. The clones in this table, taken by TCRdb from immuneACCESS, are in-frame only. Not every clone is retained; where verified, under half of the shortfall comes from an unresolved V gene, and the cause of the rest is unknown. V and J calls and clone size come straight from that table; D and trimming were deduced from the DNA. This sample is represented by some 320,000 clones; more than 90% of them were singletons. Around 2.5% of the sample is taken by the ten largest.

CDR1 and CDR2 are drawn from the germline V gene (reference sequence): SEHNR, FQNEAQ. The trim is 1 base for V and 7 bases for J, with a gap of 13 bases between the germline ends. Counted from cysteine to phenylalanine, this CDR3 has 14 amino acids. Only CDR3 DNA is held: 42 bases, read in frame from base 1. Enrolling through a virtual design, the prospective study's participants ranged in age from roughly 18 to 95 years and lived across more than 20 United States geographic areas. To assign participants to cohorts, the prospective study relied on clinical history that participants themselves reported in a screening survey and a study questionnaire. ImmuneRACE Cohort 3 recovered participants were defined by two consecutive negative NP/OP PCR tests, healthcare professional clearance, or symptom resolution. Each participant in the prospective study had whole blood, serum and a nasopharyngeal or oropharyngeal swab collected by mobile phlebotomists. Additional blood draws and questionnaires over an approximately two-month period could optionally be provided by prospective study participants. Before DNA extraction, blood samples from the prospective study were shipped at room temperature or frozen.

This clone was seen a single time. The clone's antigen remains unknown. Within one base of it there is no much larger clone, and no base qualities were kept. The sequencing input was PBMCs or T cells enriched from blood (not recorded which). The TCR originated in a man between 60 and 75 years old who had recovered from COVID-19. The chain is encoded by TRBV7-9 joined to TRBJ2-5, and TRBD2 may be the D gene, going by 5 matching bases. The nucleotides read TGTGCCAGCAGCTTAGTGGGTCCGGGGTGGACCCAGTACTTC. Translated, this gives CASSLVGPGWTQYF.